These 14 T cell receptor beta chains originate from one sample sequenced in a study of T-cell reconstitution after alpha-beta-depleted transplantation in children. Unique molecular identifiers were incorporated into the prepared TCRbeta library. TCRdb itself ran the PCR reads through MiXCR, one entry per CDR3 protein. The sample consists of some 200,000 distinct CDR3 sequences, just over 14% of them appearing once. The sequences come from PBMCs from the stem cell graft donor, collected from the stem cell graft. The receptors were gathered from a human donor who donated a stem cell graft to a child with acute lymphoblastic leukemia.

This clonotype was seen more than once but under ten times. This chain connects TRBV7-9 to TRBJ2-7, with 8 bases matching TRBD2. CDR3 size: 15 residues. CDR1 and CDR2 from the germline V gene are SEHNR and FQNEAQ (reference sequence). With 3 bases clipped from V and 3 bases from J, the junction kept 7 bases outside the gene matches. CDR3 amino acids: CASSFKSGGGYEQYF. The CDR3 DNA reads TGTGCCAGCAGCTTTAAGTCGGGAGGGGGCTACGAGCAGTACTTC.

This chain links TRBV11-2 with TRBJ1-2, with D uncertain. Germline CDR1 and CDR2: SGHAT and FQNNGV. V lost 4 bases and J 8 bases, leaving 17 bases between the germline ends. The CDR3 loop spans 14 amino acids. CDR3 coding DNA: TGTGCCAGCAGCTCATTCCCGGGGAGAGGAGGCTACACCTTC. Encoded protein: CASSSFPGRGGYTF.

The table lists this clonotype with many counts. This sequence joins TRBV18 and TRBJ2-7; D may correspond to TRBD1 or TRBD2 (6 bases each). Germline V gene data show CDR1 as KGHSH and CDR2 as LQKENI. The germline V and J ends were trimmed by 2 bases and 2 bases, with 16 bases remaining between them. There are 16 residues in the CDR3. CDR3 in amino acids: CASSPYIGGATYEQYF. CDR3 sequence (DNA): TGTGCCAGCTCACCATATATCGGGGGCGCGACCTACGAGCAGTACTTC.

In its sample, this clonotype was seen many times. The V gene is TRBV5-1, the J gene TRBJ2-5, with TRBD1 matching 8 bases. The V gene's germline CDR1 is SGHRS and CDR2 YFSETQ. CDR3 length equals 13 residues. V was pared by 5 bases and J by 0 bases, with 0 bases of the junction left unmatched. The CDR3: CASRTGDQETQYF. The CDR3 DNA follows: TGCGCCAGCAGGACAGGGGACCAAGAGACCCAGTACTTC.

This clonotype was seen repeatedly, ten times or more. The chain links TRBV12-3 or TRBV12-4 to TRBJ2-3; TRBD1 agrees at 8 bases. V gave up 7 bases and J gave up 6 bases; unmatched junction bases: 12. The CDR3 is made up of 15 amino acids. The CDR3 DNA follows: TGTGCCAGCACCTCGTTGCAGGGGGCCCGGGATACGCAGTATTTT. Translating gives CASTSLQGARDTQYF.

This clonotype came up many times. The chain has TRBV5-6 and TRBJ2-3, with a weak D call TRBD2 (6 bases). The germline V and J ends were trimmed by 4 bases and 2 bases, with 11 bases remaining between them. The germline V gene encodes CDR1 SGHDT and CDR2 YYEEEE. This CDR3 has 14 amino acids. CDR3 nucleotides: TGTGCCAGCAGCCGGACGGGGGTCACAGATACGCAGTATTTT. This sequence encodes CASSRTGVTDTQYF.

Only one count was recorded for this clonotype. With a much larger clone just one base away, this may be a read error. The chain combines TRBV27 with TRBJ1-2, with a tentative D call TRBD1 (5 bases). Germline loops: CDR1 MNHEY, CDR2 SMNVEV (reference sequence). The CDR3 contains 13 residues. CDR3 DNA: TGTGCCAACAGTTTATCCCAGGGCGGGGGCTACACCTTC. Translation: CANSLSQGGGYTF.

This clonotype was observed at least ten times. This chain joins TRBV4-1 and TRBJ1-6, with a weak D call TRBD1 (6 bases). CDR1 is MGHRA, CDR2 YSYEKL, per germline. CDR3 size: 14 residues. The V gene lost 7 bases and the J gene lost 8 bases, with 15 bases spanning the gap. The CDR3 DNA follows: TGCGCCAGCACCACAGGGTCTCAGGATTCACCCCTCCACTTT. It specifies CASTTGSQDSPLHF.

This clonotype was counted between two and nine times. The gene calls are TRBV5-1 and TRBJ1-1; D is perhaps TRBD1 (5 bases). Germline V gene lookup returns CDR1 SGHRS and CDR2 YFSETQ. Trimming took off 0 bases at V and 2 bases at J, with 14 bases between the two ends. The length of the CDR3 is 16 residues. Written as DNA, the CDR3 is TGCGCCAGCAGCTTGGCCTCGGGACGGAGCAACACTGAAGCTTTCTTT. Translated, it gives CASSLASGRSNTEAFF.

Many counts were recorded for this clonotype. The CDR3 is CASSLYGTDEQYF. The DNA of the CDR3 is TGTGCCAGCAGCTTATACGGGACGGACGAGCAGTACTTC. The chain joins TRBV7-6 to TRBJ2-7; D is perhaps TRBD1 or TRBD2 (5 bases each). The CDR3 covers 13 residues. Germline lookup yields CDR1 SGHVS and CDR2 FNYEAQ. V lost 2 bases and J lost 5, with 10 bases in between.

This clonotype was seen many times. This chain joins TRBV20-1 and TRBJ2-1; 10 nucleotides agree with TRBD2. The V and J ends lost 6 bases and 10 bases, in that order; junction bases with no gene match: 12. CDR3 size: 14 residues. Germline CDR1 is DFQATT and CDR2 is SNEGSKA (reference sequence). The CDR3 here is CSARGSGRWGEQFF. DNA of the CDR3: TGCAGTGCCCGCGGTAGCGGGAGGTGGGGGGAGCAGTTCTTC.

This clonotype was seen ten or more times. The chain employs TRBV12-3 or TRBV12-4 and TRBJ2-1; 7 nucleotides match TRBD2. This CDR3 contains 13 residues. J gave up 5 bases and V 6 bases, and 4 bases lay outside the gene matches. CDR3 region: CASSRTRNNEQFF. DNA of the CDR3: TGTGCCAGCAGCCGGACTAGAAACAATGAGCAGTTCTTC.

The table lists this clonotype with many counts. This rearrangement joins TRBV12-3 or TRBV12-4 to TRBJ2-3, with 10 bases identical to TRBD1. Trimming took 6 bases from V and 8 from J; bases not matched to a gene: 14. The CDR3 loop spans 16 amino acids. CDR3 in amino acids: CASRASDRGQFVTQYF. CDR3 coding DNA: TGTGCCAGCAGGGCCTCTGACAGGGGGCAATTTGTTACGCAGTATTTT.

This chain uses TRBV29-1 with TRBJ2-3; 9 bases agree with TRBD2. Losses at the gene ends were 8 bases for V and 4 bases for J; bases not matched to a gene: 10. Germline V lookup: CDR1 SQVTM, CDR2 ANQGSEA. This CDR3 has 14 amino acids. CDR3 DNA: TGCAGCCTCCGAGGGGCGGGAGGGGCAGATACGCAGTATTTT. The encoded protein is CSLRGAGGADTQYF.